This TCR beta chain was captured by sequencing in a study of response to subunit inactivated influenza vaccine. MiXCR, applied by TCRdb to the RT-PCR reads, yields one record per CDR3 protein. The sample includes about 620,000 distinct CDR3 sequences, 12% of them seen just once. CDR1 and CDR2 from the germline V gene are LNHDA and SQIVND (reference sequence). This CDR3 comprises 12 residues. Trimming removed 5 bases from V and 6 bases from J, with 8 bases in between. The sequences come from PBMCs from blood, collected on the day of vaccination. This rearrangement joins TRBV19 to TRBJ1-5; D call uncertain. The source is a man between 45 and 60 years old who received an inactivated influenza vaccine. The CDR3 reads CASSFPLQPQHF. CDR3 nucleotide sequence: TGTGCCAGTAGTTTCCCTCTTCAGCCCCAGCATTTT.